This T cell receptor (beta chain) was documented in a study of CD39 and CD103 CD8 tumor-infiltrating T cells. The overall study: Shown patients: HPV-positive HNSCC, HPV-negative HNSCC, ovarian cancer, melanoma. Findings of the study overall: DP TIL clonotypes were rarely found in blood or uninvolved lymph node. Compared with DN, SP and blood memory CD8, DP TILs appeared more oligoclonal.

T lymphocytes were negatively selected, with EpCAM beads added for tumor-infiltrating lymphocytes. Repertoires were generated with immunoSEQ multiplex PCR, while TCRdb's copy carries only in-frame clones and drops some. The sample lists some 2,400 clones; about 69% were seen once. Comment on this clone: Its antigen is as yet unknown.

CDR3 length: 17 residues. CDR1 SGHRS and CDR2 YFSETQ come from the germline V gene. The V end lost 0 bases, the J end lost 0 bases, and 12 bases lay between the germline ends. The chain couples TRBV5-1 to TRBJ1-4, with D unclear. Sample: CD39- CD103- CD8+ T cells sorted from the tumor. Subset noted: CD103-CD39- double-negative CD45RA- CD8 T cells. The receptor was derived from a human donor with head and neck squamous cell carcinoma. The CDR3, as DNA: TGCGCCAGCAGCTTGGCACCGGAGTACCCAACTAATGAAAAACTGTTTTTT. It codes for CASSLAPEYPTNEKLFF.